The clone carrying this TCR beta chain was detected only once. Clones were read by immunoSEQ multiplex PCR, and TCRdb kept only the in-frame ones, dropping some. This table holds 150,000 to 200,000 clones, around 86% found once. The data belong to a study of blood T cell repertoires in COVID-19. During active infection, Seattle patients enrolled and were then monitored through disease. The V gene lost 4 bases and the J gene lost 5 bases, with 11 bases spanning the gap. Germline loops: CDR1 MNHEY, CDR2 SMNVEV (reference sequence). CDR3 length: 13 amino acids. The sequenced material came from peripheral blood. This receptor was identified in a woman in her 70s with COVID-19, enrolled during active disease. V and J are TRBV27 and TRBJ1-2; tentatively, D is TRBD1 (5 bases). The CDR3 DNA sequence: TGTGCCAGCAGTTACTCAGGGAAATATGGCTACACCTTC. The encoded protein is CASSYSGKYGYTF.